The clone carrying this TCR beta chain was recorded a few times. This entry belongs to a study of blood T cell repertoires in COVID-19. Study-wide background: Material from acute and convalescent COVID-19 was sourced from the United States, Italy and Spain.

Authors' processing steps: Amplification with reference gene primers provided the estimates of nucleated cell counts. Profiled with immunoSEQ multiplex PCR; TCRdb holds only in-frame clones, not every one. That table is the source of V, J and clone size, and D and trimming were worked out from the DNA. The data show more than 200,000 clones, with approximately 80% seen just once and 8% to 13% held by the top ten. Losses at the gene ends were 2 bases for V and 5 bases for J; bases not matched to a gene: 4. Germline lookup yields CDR1 SGHKS and CDR2 YYEKEE (reference sequence). The CDR3 covers 14 residues.

The source material was peripheral blood. This clonotype originated in an elderly woman with acute or convalescent COVID-19. The chain recombines TRBV5-5 with TRBJ1-5, with 7 bases matching TRBD1. The CDR3 protein is CASSLGQADQPQHF. The CDR3 coding sequence is TGTGCCAGCAGCTTAGGACAGGCCGATCAGCCCCAGCATTTT.